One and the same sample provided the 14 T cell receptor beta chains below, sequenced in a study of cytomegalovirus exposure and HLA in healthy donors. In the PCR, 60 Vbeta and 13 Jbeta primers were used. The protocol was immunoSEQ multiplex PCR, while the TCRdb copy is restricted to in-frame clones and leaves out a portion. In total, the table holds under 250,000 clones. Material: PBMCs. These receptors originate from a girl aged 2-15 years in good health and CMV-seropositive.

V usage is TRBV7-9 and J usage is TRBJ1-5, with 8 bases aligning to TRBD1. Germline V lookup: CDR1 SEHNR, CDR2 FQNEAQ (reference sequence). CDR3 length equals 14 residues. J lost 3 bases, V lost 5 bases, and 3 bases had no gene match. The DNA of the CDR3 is TGTGCCAGCAGCCCGGACAGGGACAATCAGCCCCAGCATTTT. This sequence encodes CASSPDRDNQPQHF.

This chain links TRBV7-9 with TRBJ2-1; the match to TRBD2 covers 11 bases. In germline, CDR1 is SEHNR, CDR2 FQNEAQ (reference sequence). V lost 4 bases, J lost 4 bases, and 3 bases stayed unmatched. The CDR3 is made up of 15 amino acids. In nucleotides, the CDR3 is TGTGCCAGCAGCTCGGGACTAGCGGCTTACAATGAGCAGTTCTTC. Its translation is CASSSGLAAYNEQFF.

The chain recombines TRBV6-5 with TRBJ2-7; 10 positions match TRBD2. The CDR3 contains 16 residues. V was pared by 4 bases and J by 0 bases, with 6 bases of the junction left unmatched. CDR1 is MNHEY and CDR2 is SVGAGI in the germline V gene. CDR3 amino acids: CASSLLAGSLSYEQYF. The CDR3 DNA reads TGTGCCAGCAGTTTACTAGCGGGAAGCCTCTCCTACGAGCAGTACTTC.

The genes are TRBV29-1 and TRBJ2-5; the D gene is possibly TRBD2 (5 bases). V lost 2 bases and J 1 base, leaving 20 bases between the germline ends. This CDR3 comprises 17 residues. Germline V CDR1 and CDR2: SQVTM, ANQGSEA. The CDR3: CSVETGSSVGIQETQYF. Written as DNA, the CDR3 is TGCAGCGTTGAAACTGGGAGCTCCGTGGGAATCCAAGAGACCCAGTACTTC.

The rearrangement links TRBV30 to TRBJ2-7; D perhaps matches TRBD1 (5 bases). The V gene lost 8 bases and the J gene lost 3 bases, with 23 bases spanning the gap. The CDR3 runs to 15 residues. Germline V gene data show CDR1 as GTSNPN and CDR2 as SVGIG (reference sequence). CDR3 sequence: CAGKYRAGNFYEQYF. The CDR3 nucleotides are TGTGCCGGGAAGTACCGAGCAGGGAACTTCTACGAGCAGTACTTC.

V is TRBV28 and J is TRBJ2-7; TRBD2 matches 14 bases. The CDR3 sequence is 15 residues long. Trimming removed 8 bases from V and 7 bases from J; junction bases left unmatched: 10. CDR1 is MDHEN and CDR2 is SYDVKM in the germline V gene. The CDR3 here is CASGRRLAGGREQYF. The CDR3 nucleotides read TGTGCCAGCGGAAGAAGACTAGCGGGAGGGCGGGAGCAGTACTTC.

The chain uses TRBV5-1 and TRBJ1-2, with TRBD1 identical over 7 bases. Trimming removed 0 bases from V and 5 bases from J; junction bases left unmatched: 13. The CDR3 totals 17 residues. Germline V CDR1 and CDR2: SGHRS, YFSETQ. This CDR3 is CASSLGLTPGTDYGYTF. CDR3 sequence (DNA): TGCGCCAGCAGCTTGGGCCTGACTCCCGGGACAGATTATGGCTACACCTTC.

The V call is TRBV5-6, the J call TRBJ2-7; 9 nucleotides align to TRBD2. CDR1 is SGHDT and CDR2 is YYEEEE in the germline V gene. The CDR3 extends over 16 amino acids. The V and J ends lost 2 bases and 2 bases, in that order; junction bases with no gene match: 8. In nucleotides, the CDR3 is TGTGCCAGCAGCTTAGCTAGCGGGACCCCTACCTACGAGCAGTACTTC. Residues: CASSLASGTPTYEQYF.

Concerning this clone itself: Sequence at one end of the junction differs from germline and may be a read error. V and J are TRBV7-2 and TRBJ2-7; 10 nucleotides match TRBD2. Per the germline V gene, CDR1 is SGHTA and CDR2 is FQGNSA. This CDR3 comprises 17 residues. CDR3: CASSLEASGGTASRRIF. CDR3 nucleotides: TGTGCCAGCAGCTTAGAGGCTAGCGGGGGCACCGCTTCCCGTAGAATTTTC.

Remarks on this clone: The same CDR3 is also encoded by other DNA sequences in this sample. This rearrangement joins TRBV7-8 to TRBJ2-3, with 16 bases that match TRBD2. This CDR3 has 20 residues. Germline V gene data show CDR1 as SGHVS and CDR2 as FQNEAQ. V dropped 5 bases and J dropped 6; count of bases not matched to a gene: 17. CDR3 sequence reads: CASSGEAGLAGGSPWDTQYF. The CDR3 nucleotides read TGTGCCAGCAGCGGAGAGGCGGGACTAGCGGGAGGGTCCCCTTGGGATACGCAGTATTTT.

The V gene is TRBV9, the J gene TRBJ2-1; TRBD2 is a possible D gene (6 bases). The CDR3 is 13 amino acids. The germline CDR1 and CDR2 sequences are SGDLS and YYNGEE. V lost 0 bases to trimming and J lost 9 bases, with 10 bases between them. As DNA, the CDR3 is TGTGCCAGCAGCGTAGCCCCAGCGGGTGAGCAGTTCTTC. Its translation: CASSVAPAGEQFF.

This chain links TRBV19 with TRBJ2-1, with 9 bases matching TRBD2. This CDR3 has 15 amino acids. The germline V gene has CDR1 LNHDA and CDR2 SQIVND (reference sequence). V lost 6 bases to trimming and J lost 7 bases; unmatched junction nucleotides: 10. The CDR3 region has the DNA TGTGCCAGTAGGCCGACTAGCGGTAGCCGAAATGAGCAGTTCTTC. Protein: CASRPTSGSRNEQFF.

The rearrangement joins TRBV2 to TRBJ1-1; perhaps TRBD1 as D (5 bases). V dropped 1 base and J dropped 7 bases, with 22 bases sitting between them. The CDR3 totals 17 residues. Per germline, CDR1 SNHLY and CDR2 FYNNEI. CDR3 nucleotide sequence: TGTGCCAGCAGTGAAGGGGCAAAAGTAGGGGTAGCAAATGAAGCTTTCTTT. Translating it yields CASSEGAKVGVANEAFF. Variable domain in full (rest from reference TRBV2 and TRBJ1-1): EPEVTQTPSHQVTQMGQEVILRCVPISNHLYFYWYRQILGQKVEFLVSFYNNEISEKSEIFDDQFSVERPDGSNFTLKIRSTKLEDSAMYFCASSEGAKVGVANEAFFGQGTRLTVV.

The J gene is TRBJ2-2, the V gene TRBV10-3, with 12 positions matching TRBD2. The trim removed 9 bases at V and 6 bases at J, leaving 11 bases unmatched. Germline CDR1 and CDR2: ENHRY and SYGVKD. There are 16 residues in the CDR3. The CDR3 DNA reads TGTGCCATTCGGGAACTAGCGGGAGGTATGGCCGGGGAGCTGTTTTTT. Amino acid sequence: CAIRELAGGMAGELFF.